The rows below give T cell receptor beta chains drawn from one sample of a study of shared clonotypes between healthy human individuals. The repertoire was sequenced with immunoSEQ multiplex PCR; TCRdb's copy has only in-frame clones and lacks some. The table lists a few million clones, more than 90% of them singletons. Sequencing was done on a sample of naive CD4+ T cells sorted from blood. The receptors were gathered from a man younger than 30 in good health. The CDR3 runs from the conserved cysteine through the conserved F or W. The order of the fields is D gene, J gene, V gene, clone size, CDR3 DNA, CDR3 protein. D genes are given only for firm matches. Where a row states a size, it is once, few, many or the class of an expanded clone; other rows omit it.

NA,TRBJ2-5,TRBV30,NA,TGTGCCTGGACCATCGGGGACCGCCTAGGAGAGACCCAGTACTTC,CAWTIGDRLGETQYF
NA,TRBJ1-6,TRBV28,NA,TGTGCCAGCAGTTTTGGGCCGGGGGGCCCACCCCTCCACTTT,CASSFGPGGPPLHF
NA,TRBJ1-2,TRBV11-2,NA,TGTGCCAGCAGTAGCCCGCGAAACTATGGCTACACCTTC,CASSSPRNYGYTF
TRBD1,TRBJ1-5,TRBV7-9,NA,TGTGCCAGCAGCCTCGGGACAGGAGATCTTAGCAATCAGCCCCAGCATTTT,CASSLGTGDLSNQPQHF
TRBD1,TRBJ1-2,TRBV9,once,TGTGCCAGCAGCGATCGACAGGGGGAGGCGGTCTATGGCTACACCTTC,CASSDRQGEAVYGYTF
NA,TRBJ2-5,TRBV19,NA,TGTGCCAGTAGTTCTCTACAGGGTCGGGAGACCCAGTACTTC,CASSSLQGRETQYF
NA,TRBJ1-1,TRBV27,NA,TGTGCCAGCAAGACGAATATGAACACTGAAGCTTTCTTT,CASKTNMNTEAFF
TRBD2,TRBJ2-5,TRBV4-1,NA,TGCGCCAGCAGGCGGGAGGGATTCGAGACCCAGTACTTC,CASRREGFETQYF
NA,TRBJ2-1,TRBV5-1,NA,TGCGCCAGCAGCTTGGCCCCAGGAGGTAATGAGCAGTTCTTC,CASSLAPGGNEQFF
NA,TRBJ2-3,TRBV9,NA,TGTGCCAGCAGCGTCGCAGGACAGCCAGATACGCAGTATTTT,CASSVAGQPDTQYF
NA,TRBJ2-7,TRBV28,NA,TGTGCCAGCAGTTTAGACCCGGGTTCCGTCGAGCAGTACTTC,CASSLDPGSVEQYF
NA,TRBJ2-2,TRBV28,NA,TGTGCCAGCGTCACTGGAGGCACCGGGGAGCTGTTTTTT,CASVTGGTGELFF
NA,TRBJ2-7,TRBV5-4,NA,TGTGCCAGCAGCTTGGAGATGGGAGGCGAGCAGTACTTC,CASSLEMGGEQYF
NA,TRBJ1-2,TRBV30,NA,TGTGCCGGTGGAAGGTGGTCGGCGTGGGGCTACACCTTC,CAGGRWSAWGYTF
NA,TRBJ1-2,TRBV6-4,NA,TGTGCCAGCAGTCAAGACAGCTCACAGGCCTATGGCTACACCTTC,CASSQDSSQAYGYTF
NA,TRBJ2-3,TRBV9,NA,TGTGCCAGCAGCGTAGACGGGCATAGCACAGATACGCAGTATTTT,CASSVDGHSTDTQYF
NA,TRBJ2-5,TRBV10-3,NA,TGTGCCATCAGTGAGTCGAACGGCCAAGAGACCCAGTACTTC,CAISESNGQETQYF
TRBD1,TRBJ2-3,TRBV10-1,NA,TGCGCCAGCAGCACCGGACAGGGCCCCTCATATTTT,CASSTGQGPSYF
TRBD1,TRBJ2-5,TRBV2,NA,TGTGCCAGCGCCGGGACAGGGGGAGAGACCCAGTACTTC,CASAGTGGETQYF
NA,TRBJ1-1,TRBV6-1,NA,TGTGCCAGCAGTGAACCTCACGGGGCGCGGACTGAAGCTTTCTTT,CASSEPHGARTEAFF
NA,TRBJ1-4,TRBV7-9,NA,TGTGCCAGCAGCTTAGGATCGGGGGCTCCAACTAATGAAAAACTGTTTTTT,CASSLGSGAPTNEKLFF
NA,TRBJ2-1,TRBV7-2,NA,TGTGCCAGCAGCTTACCTTACTCGGACAGCGTTGAGCAGTTCTTC,CASSLPYSDSVEQFF
TRBD2,TRBJ2-1,TRBV6-6,NA,TGTGCCAGCAGTTACAGGCACAGCGGGGGGAACAATGAGCAGTTCTTC,CASSYRHSGGNNEQFF
TRBD2,TRBJ2-1,TRBV5-1,NA,TGCGCCAGCACACTAGCGGGAGGGCTCTACAATGAGCAGTTCTTC,CASTLAGGLYNEQFF
NA,TRBJ1-6,TRBV6-5,NA,TGTGCCAGCAGTTACCAGGGACTGTCCAATTCACCCCTCCACTTT,CASSYQGLSNSPLHF